This TCR beta chain was captured in a study of T cell repertoires in cytomegalovirus infection. On the study more broadly: An indication of both CMV infection and matching HLA type came from public TCR beta signatures. The study, taken as a whole, reports: Carriage of CMV together with the relevant HLA was identifiable through cumulative public TCR beta family frequency.

A few counts support this clonotype. Its antigen is unidentified. V lost 4 bases to trimming and J lost 5 bases; unmatched junction nucleotides: 9. CDR3 length: 15 amino acids. Germline V CDR1 and CDR2: DFQATT, SNEGSKA (reference sequence). TCRdb re-analysed the reads in MiXCR, keeping a single row per CDR3 protein. Counted here are roughly 300,000 distinct CDR3 sequences, under 30% occurring once; the ten biggest clones make up over 11%. The rearrangement uses TRBV20-1 and TRBJ1-5; 9 bases are a match to TRBD1. The specimen was PBMCs. The TCR comes from a human donor in good health (CMV status not recorded). Some clones in this sample may be carry-over from other donors' samples. The CDR3 here is CSAKTTGGADQPQHF. Written as DNA, the CDR3 is TGCAGTGCTAAGACTACAGGGGGCGCAGATCAGCCCCAGCATTTT.